The 17 T cell receptor beta chains presented below share a single source sample, sequenced in a study of T cell changes during pregnancy in multiple sclerosis. Only in-frame clones appear in the TCRdb table, and some are missing; sequencing was by immunoSEQ multiplex PCR. The top ten hold around 2.8% of the sample, which has approximately 60,000 clones, over 80% seen once. Material: peripheral blood, obtained in the second trimester of pregnancy. Receptor source: a female donor in good health, enrolled as a control in a pregnancy study.

V usage is TRBV18 and J usage is TRBJ2-7, with D perhaps TRBD2 (5 bases). The germline V gene has CDR1 KGHSH and CDR2 LQKENI. V was trimmed by 6 bases and J by 3 bases, leaving 15 bases between them. This CDR3 comprises 14 residues. CDR3 in amino acids: CASSIRSGIYEQYF. The CDR3 DNA follows: TGTGCCAGCTCCATCCGGTCCGGGATCTACGAGCAGTACTTC.

J is TRBJ1-5 and V is TRBV6-5; 9 nucleotides align to TRBD1. The CDR3 covers 15 residues. Germline assignment: CDR1 MNHEY and CDR2 SVGAGI. J gave up 5 bases and V 6 bases, and 8 bases lay outside the gene matches. This CDR3 is CASRPTGGNDQPQHF. CDR3 DNA sequence: TGTGCCAGCAGGCCAACAGGGGGCAACGATCAGCCCCAGCATTTT.

This clone appeared a few times. This chain links TRBV18 with TRBJ1-1; possibly TRBD1 for D (6 bases). Between the trimmed V and J ends, which lost 2 bases and 3 bases, there was a span of 10 bases. CDR1 KGHSH and CDR2 LQKENI come from the germline V gene. This CDR3 has 14 amino acids. The CDR3 region is CASSPKQGDTEAFF. In DNA form, the CDR3 reads TGTGCCAGCTCACCAAAACAGGGAGACACTGAAGCTTTCTTT.

The gene calls are TRBV6-1 and TRBJ2-7, with a possible D match to TRBD2 (6 bases). This CDR3 region has 15 residues. CDR1 is MNHNS, CDR2 SASEGT, per germline. The V end was cut by 2 bases, the J end by 3 bases, with 14 bases between. In DNA form, the CDR3 reads TGTGCCAGCAGTGAATGGGGTGGGGGAGGCTACGAGCAGTACTTC. Translating it yields CASSEWGGGGYEQYF.

The chain combines TRBV7-8 with TRBJ2-2, with 8 positions matching TRBD1. V shed 6 bases, J shed 4 bases, and the junction held 7 bases outside the gene matches. Germline values: CDR1 SGHVS, CDR2 FQNEAQ. CDR3 length: 15 residues. The CDR3 loop reads CASSDRGSGTGELFF. The CDR3 nucleotides read TGTGCCAGCAGTGACAGGGGTTCGGGCACCGGGGAGCTGTTTTTT.

The rearrangement joins TRBV19 to TRBJ1-2; TRBD1 matches at 9 bases. CDR1 and CDR2 (germline): LNHDA, SQIVND (reference sequence). The CDR3 totals 17 residues. Trimming at V came to 3 bases and at J to 6 bases, leaving 14 bases not matched to a gene. The CDR3 loop is CASSMWTGVWAGHGYTF. The DNA of the CDR3 is TGTGCCAGTAGTATGTGGACAGGGGTTTGGGCGGGGCATGGCTACACCTTC.

V usage is TRBV4-3 and J usage is TRBJ2-3; D may be TRBD2 (5 bases). The CDR3 runs to 16 residues. Trimming left V 2 bases short and J 6 bases short, with 18 bases between. Germline CDR1 LGHNA, CDR2 YSLEER. The CDR3 DNA sequence: TGCGCCAGCAGCCAAAGCCTAGGTAGCGTATTTGATACGCAGTATTTT. As protein: CASSQSLGSVFDTQYF.

The chain has TRBV5-1 and TRBJ1-2, with D maybe TRBD1 (5 bases). Trimming removed 0 bases from V and 6 bases from J, with 9 bases in between. The CDR3 contains 13 residues. Germline CDR1 is SGHRS and CDR2 is YFSETQ. In nucleotides, the CDR3 is TGCGCCAGCAGCTTGGAGGTAGGGGATGGCTACACCTTC. Translated, it gives CASSLEVGDGYTF.

The V and J genes are TRBV30 and TRBJ2-1; 7 positions match TRBD2. V lost 4 bases, J lost 10 bases, and 4 bases stayed unmatched. Germline V gives CDR1 GTSNPN, CDR2 SVGIG (reference sequence). CDR3 length equals 11 residues. CDR3 nucleotides: TGTGCCTGGATTCTGGGGGGGGAGCAGTTCTTC. Translating it yields CAWILGGEQFF.

The chain joins TRBV27 to TRBJ2-1; D call uncertain. The V end was cut by 3 bases, the J end by 8 bases, with 11 bases between. The germline gives CDR1 MNHEY, CDR2 SMNVEV (reference sequence). The CDR3 runs 13 residues. The CDR3 DNA sequence: TGTGCCAGCAGTTTTACCCCCGAGGATGAGCAGTTCTTC. This gives the protein CASSFTPEDEQFF.

The J gene is TRBJ1-1, the V gene TRBV2; D call uncertain. V was trimmed by 4 bases and J by 6 bases, leaving 15 bases between them. The germline V gene encodes CDR1 SNHLY and CDR2 FYNNEI. The CDR3 consists of 14 residues. CDR3: CASSGSGVRAEAFF. Here the CDR3 DNA reads TGTGCCAGCAGTGGATCGGGTGTCCGGGCTGAAGCTTTCTTT.

The J gene is TRBJ2-5, the V gene TRBV14, with 8 nucleotides matching TRBD2. CDR1 and CDR2 from the germline V gene are SGHDN and FVKESK. The length of the CDR3 is 21 residues. V lost 2 bases to trimming and J lost 1 base; unmatched junction nucleotides: 21. CDR3 loop: CASSQSRWERGGPHPQETQYF. The CDR3 DNA reads as TGTGCCAGCAGCCAATCTCGTTGGGAACGGGGGGGACCACACCCCCAAGAGACCCAGTACTTC.

V usage is TRBV9 and J usage is TRBJ2-7, with 9 bases fitting TRBD1. The CDR3 runs 13 residues. Germline V gives CDR1 SGDLS, CDR2 YYNGEE. V was clipped by 4 bases and J by 6 bases; unmatched bases: 5. This CDR3 is CASSPGQGVEQYF. Written as DNA, the CDR3 is TGTGCCAGCAGCCCGGGACAGGGTGTCGAGCAGTACTTC.

This sequence joins TRBV19 and TRBJ2-1; D not resolved. Trimming cost V 4 bases and J 0 bases, with 10 bases left between them. The germline V gene has CDR1 LNHDA and CDR2 SQIVND (reference sequence). The CDR3 spans 15 residues. This CDR3 reads CASSKTASSYNEQFF. CDR3 bases: TGTGCCAGTAGTAAGACTGCAAGCTCCTACAATGAGCAGTTCTTC.

V and J are TRBV30 and TRBJ2-6, with 7 nucleotides matching TRBD1. Germline CDR1 GTSNPN, CDR2 SVGIG (reference sequence). The CDR3 covers 16 residues. The V and J ends lost 5 bases and 2 bases, in that order; junction bases with no gene match: 9. The CDR3: CAWSPPQGTGANVLTF. The CDR3, as DNA: TGTGCCTGGTCTCCACCACAGGGGACTGGGGCCAACGTCCTGACTTTC. Using reference TRBV30 and TRBJ2-6 for the parts outside the CDR3, the full variable domain is SQTIHQWPATLVQPVGSPLSLECTVEGTSNPNLYWYRQAAGRGLQLLFYSVGIGQISSEVPQNLSASRPQDRQFILSSKKLLLSDSGFYLCAWSPPQGTGANVLTFGAGSRLTVL.

The chain joins TRBV10-3 to TRBJ1-2, with D hard to call. Trimming removed 10 bases at V and 8 bases at J, with 17 bases between. Germline CDR1 and CDR2: ENHRY and SYGVKD. This CDR3 has 12 amino acids. Here the CDR3 reads CATSARTGGYTF. The CDR3 nucleotides read TGTGCCACCTCGGCGCGGACGGGAGGCTACACCTTC.

V is TRBV2 and J is TRBJ2-5; 7 nucleotides agree with TRBD1. V shed 7 bases and J 5 bases; nucleotides not matched to a gene: 7. The CDR3 extends over 13 amino acids. The germline V gene has CDR1 SNHLY and CDR2 FYNNEI. For the CDR3, the DNA is TGTGCCAGCAATAGACAGGGCGATGAGACCCAGTACTTC. Its translation is CASNRQGDETQYF. The full variable domain, with the rest looked up from reference TRBV2 and TRBJ2-5, is EPEVTQTPSHQVTQMGQEVILRCVPISNHLYFYWYRQILGQKVEFLVSFYNNEISEKSEIFDDQFSVERPDGSNFTLKIRSTKLEDSAMYFCASNRQGDETQYFGPGTRLLVL.